This record covers a single TCR beta chain. What it binds is unknown. The sample's time point: blood 2 weeks post-SBRT. Indicated treatment: 15 Gy SBRT to primary tumor, nephrectomy 4 weeks later. Trimming cost V 2 bases and J 5 bases, with 12 bases left between them. In germline, CDR1 is SGHAT, CDR2 FQDESV (reference sequence). The CDR3 totals 14 residues. Assay used: immunoSEQ multiplex PCR; TCRdb lists only in-frame clones, some missing. The sample yields 100,000 to 150,000 clones, over 75% seen once. This record comes from a study of radiation and T cells in renal cell carcinoma. Whole-study results and caveats: Top tumor clonotypes rose in blood 2 weeks post-radiation, then contracted.

The chain has TRBV11-1 and TRBJ1-1; D is perhaps TRBD1 (6 bases). The sequences come from blood, collected from a patient whose treatment included radiotherapy and nephrectomy. This clonotype was obtained from a man aged 50 to 59 with renal cell carcinoma. The CDR3 nucleotides read TGTGCCAGCAGCTTACCCCAGGGGCATACTGAAGCTTTCTTT. It yields the protein CASSLPQGHTEAFF.